What follows are 5 T cell receptor beta chains derived from one specimen sequenced in a study of cytomegalovirus exposure and HLA in healthy donors. Researchers ran the PCR with 60 Vbeta and 13 Jbeta primers. The table came from immunoSEQ multiplex PCR; TCRdb's copy has only in-frame clones and leaves some out. The table records 90,000 to 110,000 clones, approximately 76% of them present only once. The sequenced sample consisted of PBMCs. These receptors were taken from a man aged 40-49 years in good health and CMV-seronegative.

This rearrangement joins TRBV7-9 to TRBJ2-5, with D possibly matching TRBD2 (7 bases). Looked up from germline, CDR1 is SEHNR and CDR2 is FQNEAQ (reference sequence). V was cut by 5 bases and J by 5 bases, with 18 bases left in between. CDR3 size: 15 residues. CDR3 region: CASSSPGGVGETQYF. The CDR3 coding sequence is TGTGCCAGCAGCAGTCCGGGGGGCGTCGGGGAGACCCAGTACTTC. Filled out from reference TRBV7-9 and TRBJ2-5, the complete variable domain reads DTGVSQNPRHKITKRGQNVTFRCDPISEHNRLYWYRQTLGQGPEFLTYFQNEAQLEKSRLLSDRFSAERPKGSFSTLEIQRTEQGDSAMYLCASSSPGGVGETQYFGPGTRLLVL.

The chain is built from TRBV4-1 and TRBJ2-7; D perhaps matches TRBD1 (6 bases). V was pared by 3 bases and J by 2 bases, with 14 bases between. This CDR3 is built from 15 residues. Germline CDR1 MGHRA, CDR2 YSYEKL. The CDR3: CASSQDRDNAYEQYF. CDR3 in DNA: TGCGCCAGCAGCCAGGATCGGGACAATGCCTACGAGCAGTACTTC.

This clone is a singleton in its sample. This CDR3 reads CASSQDVLGTGRTDTQYF. In DNA, the CDR3 is TGCGCCAGCAGCCAAGATGTTCTTGGGACAGGGAGGACAGATACGCAGTATTTT. The chain uses TRBV4-3 and TRBJ2-3, with 9 nucleotides matching TRBD1. Unmatched junction bases numbered 10, after V lost 0 bases and J lost 3 bases. Germline V gene data show CDR1 as LGHNA and CDR2 as YSLEER. The length of the CDR3 is 18 residues.

The chain links TRBV27 to TRBJ2-1; the match to TRBD2 covers 7 bases. Germline V gene lookup returns CDR1 MNHEY and CDR2 SMNVEV (reference sequence). The CDR3 runs to 13 residues. V lost 7 bases and J lost 7; bases outside the gene matches: 7. The CDR3 reads CASTQLGGNEQFF. CDR3 sequence (DNA): TGTGCCAGCACTCAACTGGGGGGGAATGAGCAGTTCTTC.

This chain links TRBV4-2 with TRBJ1-1, with 8 bases lining up with TRBD1. This CDR3 comprises 15 residues. With V trimmed by 1 base and J by 5 bases, 6 bases remained unmatched. In germline, CDR1 is LGHNA, CDR2 YNFKEQ. In DNA, the CDR3 is TGTGCCAGCAGCCAAGGGCAGGGGGCGCGGACTGAAGCTTTCTTT. This codes for CASSQGQGARTEAFF.